The rows below give T cell receptor beta chains drawn from one sample of a study of identifying expanded T cells in peripheral blood. The assay was immunoSEQ multiplex PCR, and TCRdb's table has in-frame clones only and misses some. The table shows fewer than 85,000 clones, with approximately 84% occurring only once. Sequencing was performed on blood. The receptors here all came from a person aged 18-70 years in good health. CDR3s include the opening cysteine and the closing phenylalanine or tryptophan. D genes are given only for firm matches. Not every row has a clone size; where given, it reads once, few, many or a size class.

d_gene	v_gene	abundance	j_gene	CDR3aa
TRBD1	TRBV7-6	once	TRBJ1-1	CASSMGQGASEAFF
-	TRBV7-7	-	TRBJ2-3	CASSLALATDTQYF
-	TRBV5-5	-	TRBJ2-3	CASSSGFITDTQYF
-	TRBV4-3	-	TRBJ1-2	CASSQELSMRFGYTF
-	TRBV5-4	-	TRBJ1-3	CASSLDKSSGNTIYF
TRBD2	TRBV28	few	TRBJ2-7	CASSIAGGRDEQYF
TRBD2	TRBV11-1	-	TRBJ2-1	CASSASSGISYNEQFF
TRBD1	TRBV4-3	-	TRBJ2-7	CASSPTGGGEQYF
-	TRBV14	once	TRBJ2-5	CASRSLVQETQYF
TRBD1	TRBV6-1	-	TRBJ1-3	CASTRDRASGNTIYF